The 17 T cell receptor beta chains presented below share a single source sample, sequenced in a study of cytomegalovirus exposure and HLA in healthy donors. Use of 60 Vbeta and 13 Jbeta primers characterized the PCR. Sequencing was performed with immunoSEQ multiplex PCR; in TCRdb, only in-frame clones are kept and a portion is missing. The sample lists roughly 170,000 clones, about 80% seen once, with roughly 1.4% in the top ten. The material sequenced was PBMCs. The source is a woman in her twenties or thirties in good health and CMV-seropositive.

This chain uses TRBV4-1 with TRBJ2-1; D possibly corresponds to TRBD2 (5 bases). Trimming left V 0 bases short and J 4 bases short, with 16 bases between. There are 17 residues in the CDR3. In germline, CDR1 is MGHRA, CDR2 YSYEKL. The CDR3 coding sequence is TGCGCCAGCAGCCAAGATCGGTCCGGCGGGCCTTACAATGAGCAGTTCTTC. Residues: CASSQDRSGGPYNEQFF.

The chain links TRBV27 to TRBJ2-7; D possibly corresponds to TRBD1 (6 bases). Germline loops: CDR1 MNHEY, CDR2 SMNVEV (reference sequence). Trimming took off 6 bases at V and 1 base at J, with 13 bases between the two ends. This CDR3 is built from 14 residues. CDR3: CASRLTGPSYEQYF. The CDR3 DNA reads TGTGCCAGCAGACTAACAGGGCCATCCTACGAGCAGTACTTC.

CDR3 in amino acids: CASSLGQGYGYNEQFF. CDR3 nucleotides: TGCGCCAGCAGCTTGGGCCAGGGTTACGGATACAATGAGCAGTTCTTC. This chain uses TRBV5-1 with TRBJ2-1, with D possibly TRBD1 on 5 matching bases. Per the germline V gene, CDR1 is SGHRS and CDR2 is YFSETQ. V shed 0 bases and J shed 4 bases, with 14 bases lying between them. CDR3 length: 16 residues. Based on the CDR3 plus reference TRBV5-1 and TRBJ2-1, the full variable domain is KAGVTQTPRYLIKTRGQQVTLSCSPISGHRSVSWYQQTPGQGLQFLFEYFSETQRNKGNFPGRFSGRQFSNSRSEMNVSTLELGDSALYLCASSLGQGYGYNEQFFGPGTRLTVL.

The genes are TRBV19 and TRBJ2-7, with D perhaps matching TRBD2 (6 bases). The V end lost 1 base, the J end lost 4 bases, and 14 bases lay between the germline ends. This CDR3 has 15 amino acids. Germline CDR1 LNHDA, CDR2 SQIVND (reference sequence). DNA of the CDR3: TGTGCCAGTAGTATAGGGGCGGGAATAGGGTACGAGCAGTACTTC. This encodes CASSIGAGIGYEQYF. Based on the CDR3 plus reference TRBV19 and TRBJ2-7, the full variable domain is DGGITQSPKYLFRKEGQNVTLSCEQNLNHDAMYWYRQDPGQGLRLIYYSQIVNDFQKGDIAEGYSVSREKKESFPLTVTSAQKNPTAFYLCASSIGAGIGYEQYFGPGTRLTVT.

The chain carries TRBV28 and TRBJ2-7; weak D call: TRBD2 (5 bases). The length of the CDR3 is 14 residues. Germline V gene sequence: CDR1 MDHEN, CDR2 SYDVKM. V was trimmed by 5 bases and J by 0 bases, leaving 11 bases between them. The CDR3: CASSTISGSYEQYF. The CDR3 DNA reads TGTGCCAGCAGTACTATCAGCGGCTCCTACGAGCAGTACTTC.

V is TRBV28 and J is TRBJ1-5, with D uncertain. The CDR3 contains 15 residues. Germline V gene sequence: CDR1 MDHEN, CDR2 SYDVKM. With 10 bases removed from V and 2 bases from J, the gap between germline ends came to 18 bases. The chain's CDR3 is CAISSPGWGNQPQHF. CDR3 in DNA: TGTGCCATTAGCAGTCCGGGGTGGGGCAATCAGCCCCAGCATTTT.

The rearrangement joins TRBV7-6 to TRBJ2-1; D is ambiguous. The V end was cut by 2 bases, the J end by 0 bases, with 11 bases between. In germline, CDR1 is SGHVS, CDR2 FNYEAQ. The CDR3 is made up of 16 amino acids. The CDR3 sequence: CASSLLSLSSYNEQFF. DNA for the CDR3: TGTGCCAGCAGCTTATTATCACTGAGCTCCTACAATGAGCAGTTCTTC. The full variable domain, with the rest looked up from reference TRBV7-6 and TRBJ2-1, is GAGVSQSPRYKVTKRGQDVALRCDPISGHVSLYWYRQALGQGPEFLTYFNYEAQQDKSGLPNDRFSAERPEGSISTLTIQRTEQRDSAMYRCASSLLSLSSYNEQFFGPGTRLTVL.

There are a few counts of this clone. The chain combines TRBV6-1 with TRBJ2-5; a weak D match, TRBD1 (5 bases). V was pared by 6 bases and J by 2 bases, with 13 bases between. The germline V gene has CDR1 MNHNS and CDR2 SASEGT. The length of the CDR3 is 14 residues. The CDR3 sequence is CASRFQGTQETQYF. DNA for the CDR3: TGTGCCAGCAGATTCCAGGGAACTCAAGAGACCCAGTACTTC.

The chain carries TRBV5-1 and TRBJ2-2; TRBD1 matches at 10 bases. Losses at the gene ends were 4 bases for V and 0 bases for J; bases not matched to a gene: 9. CDR3 length equals 18 residues. CDR1 and CDR2 (germline): SGHRS, YFSETQ. DNA of the CDR3: TGCGCCAGCAGCCTGACAGGGGGCGATTTAACGAACACCGGGGAGCTGTTTTTT. Translated, it gives CASSLTGGDLTNTGELFF.

The V gene is TRBV5-1, the J gene TRBJ2-1; tentatively, D is TRBD2 (5 bases). The CDR3 contains 15 residues. The germline V and J ends were trimmed by 4 bases and 1 base, with 12 bases remaining between them. Germline lookup yields CDR1 SGHRS and CDR2 YFSETQ. CDR3 in DNA: TGCGCCAGCAGCCCGGCCGGCGGGTCCTACAATGAGCAGTTCTTC. Translating gives CASSPAGGSYNEQFF.

CDR3 nucleotide sequence: TGTGCCAGCATGGATCCGGGACTAGCCCCCGGGGAGCTGTTTTTT. Its protein is CASMDPGLAPGELFF. The chain has TRBV27 and TRBJ2-2; 9 positions agree with TRBD2. Germline-derived CDR1 and CDR2 are MNHEY and SMNVEV (reference sequence). Trimming cost V 7 bases and J 6 bases; bases outside gene matches: 9. The CDR3 is 15 residues long.

This chain links TRBV23-1 with TRBJ2-7; TRBD2 aligns across 9 bases. TRBV23-1 qualifies as an ORF whose function is uncertain. V dropped 5 bases and J dropped 5; count of bases not matched to a gene: 19. This CDR3 spans 18 amino acids. The CDR3 DNA sequence: TGCGCCAGCAGTTACACCGTTGGGACTAGCTTTGGTTCCGACGAGCAGTACTTC. Translation: CASSYTVGTSFGSDEQYF.

The V gene is TRBV25-1, the J gene TRBJ2-1, with D perhaps TRBD2 (5 bases). Trimming stripped 2 bases from V and 6 bases from J, with 11 bases between. This CDR3 contains 14 residues. The germline V gene encodes CDR1 MGHDK and CDR2 SYGVNS. As DNA, the CDR3 is TGTGCCAGCAGTGAAGTAGGGAGCGGCAATGAGCAGTTCTTC. Protein: CASSEVGSGNEQFF. Filled out from reference TRBV25-1 and TRBJ2-1, the complete variable domain reads EADIYQTPRYLVIGTGKKITLECSQTMGHDKMYWYQQDPGMELHLIHYSYGVNSTEKGDLSSESTVSRIRTEHFPLTLESARPSHTSQYLCASSEVGSGNEQFFGPGTRLTVL.

This chain links TRBV21-1 with TRBJ2-1; the table's D call TRBD2 went unverified against the DNA. TRBV21-1 is tagged as a pseudogene. The length of the CDR3 is 18 residues. The CDR3 sequence: CASSKKSRTSACHNEQFF. CDR3 nucleotide sequence: TGTGCCAGCAGCAAAAAGTCGAGGACTAGCGCTTGCCACAATGAGCAGTTCTTC.

This rearrangement joins TRBV11-1 to TRBJ1-2; D ambiguous. The CDR3 runs 14 residues. Trimming pared 4 bases from V and 1 base from J, leaving 10 bases between. Per the germline V gene, CDR1 is SGHAT and CDR2 is FQDESV (reference sequence). In nucleotides, the CDR3 is TGTGCCAGCAGCTCGACCGGGGATAACTATGGCTACACCTTC. Translating it yields CASSSTGDNYGYTF.

J is TRBJ2-7 and V is TRBV6-5, with 11 positions matching TRBD2. There are 15 residues in the CDR3. Losses at the gene ends were 5 bases for V and 6 bases for J; bases not matched to a gene: 9. Germline lookup yields CDR1 MNHEY and CDR2 SVGAGI. CDR3 DNA: TGTGCCAGCAGTCCCCTAGCGGGAGGCCATGGCGAGCAGTACTTC. This sequence encodes CASSPLAGGHGEQYF.

This chain connects TRBV5-3 to TRBJ2-5, with 12 bases lining up with TRBD2. TRBV5-3 is an ORF for which the function is uncertain. V was pared by 2 bases and J by 1 base, with 12 bases of the junction left unmatched. CDR3 size: 19 residues. As DNA, the CDR3 is TGTGCCAGAAGCTTAGTTTGGTCTAGCGGGAGGGGGAGCCAAGAGACCCAGTACTTC. Translated, it gives CARSLVWSSGRGSQETQYF.